This entry describes one TCR beta chain. Its antigen is currently unknown. This entry belongs to a study of cytomegalovirus exposure and HLA in healthy donors. Donors were nominally healthy when sampled, though unrecorded immune exposures were likely. PCR primers comprised 60 Vbeta and 13 Jbeta primers. The table came from immunoSEQ multiplex PCR; TCRdb's copy has only in-frame clones and leaves some out. Of around 84,000 clones detected, around 77% appear once; the ten largest clones hold 2.5% to 4%. Regarding the study as a whole: Based on reports, TCR beta sequences accurately predicted HLA-A and HLA-B alleles for most subjects. Researchers counted around 180 TCR beta chains as cytomegalovirus-associated.

The V segment lost 3 bases and the J segment 9 bases; nucleotides outside the gene matches: 7. This CDR3 has 14 residues. Per the germline V gene, CDR1 is SGHNT and CDR2 is YYREEE (reference sequence). The material sequenced was PBMCs. The chain joins TRBV5-4 to TRBJ2-3, with 10 bases fitting TRBD1. The receptor's source is a man aged 50 to 59 in good health and CMV-seronegative. CDR3 DNA sequence: TGTGCCAGCAGCTCGACGGGACAGGGGATGACGCAGTATTTT. The encoded protein is CASSSTGQGMTQYF. The full variable domain, completed using reference TRBV5-4 and TRBJ2-3, is ETGVTQSPTHLIKTRGQQVTLRCSSQSGHNTVSWYQQALGQGPQFIFQYYREEENGRGNFPPRFSGLQFPNYSSELNVNALELDDSALYLCASSSTGQGMTQYFGPGTRLTVL.